This is a list of T cell receptor beta chains from one sample in a study of PD-L1 blockade in urothelial cancer. Repertoires were generated with immunoSEQ multiplex PCR, while TCRdb's copy carries only in-frame clones and drops some. The sample has about 43,000 clones; around four fifths are singletons. The sequenced sample was PBMCs, obtained around atezolizumab (anti-PD-L1) treatment. Receptors originate from a man aged 55 to 70 with urothelial cancer. Each CDR3 is given with its conserved first and last residue.

v_call	cdr3_aa
TRBV5-1	CASSLVARDRGDTGELFF
TRBV9	CASSVERQSYEQYF
TRBV6-6	CASSLATDTQYF
TRBV5-4	CASSQGLAGASSYEQYF
TRBV28	CASSSSGGGETQYF
TRBV5-1	CASSLGGLDEQYF
TRBV9	CASTSGLRTGELFF
TRBV10-3	CAIRSGVGGYTF
TRBV5-1	CASSPEGRARGEEAFF
TRBV6-5	CASSYNGGQGGYTF
TRBV6-1	CASSFPGNNQPQHF
TRBV5-4	CASSLGGASRIIFTDTQYF
TRBV5-1	CASSPRFSYEQYF
TRBV5-1	CASSLGQVDDAQYF
TRBV5-5	CASSLVTGADTQYF
TRBV7-2	CASSPVGYTF
TRBV19	CASSPWTGGNEQYF
TRBV5-4	CASSRNRAGNTIYF
TRBV6-5	CASSYQRTRVGTEAFF
TRBV5-6	CASSLLDRGEKLFF
TRBV19	CASSGTGGANTEAFF
TRBV6-5	CASSPGLNYGYTF
TRBV30	CAWSGATGDRNQPQHF
TRBV27	CASSLTGIDYGYTF
TRBV28	CASSLRLAGGRVGEQYF
TRBV6-1	CASSEGASTDTQYF
TRBV6-1	CASSEGVSASYEQYF
TRBV27	CASSSQRRFSDTQYF
TRBV19	CASNRDRGGGTGELFF
TRBV6-1	CASAQSGGRETQYF
TRBV11-2	CASSGTARETQYF
TRBV6-1	CASTLGGTATGELFF
TRBV28	CASAMQGAGEQYF
TRBV5-1	CASSRKGQGDQPQHF
TRBV28	CASSLGGDPYEQYF
TRBV11-2	CASSRRTGGNSPLHF
TRBV30	CAWRGQTNTEAFF
TRBV6-1	CASSDRDRAGQPQHF
TRBV7-9	CASSLKQGAAYNEQFF
TRBV27	CASSLSERNTEAFF
TRBV28	CASSAPQGSRDEQYF
TRBV6-5	CASRAGTENTGELFF